This T cell receptor beta chain was captured in a study of early T cells in non-severe SARS-CoV-2 infection (dated by TCRdb to about 2021). For the wider study: Because TCR sequencing relied on bulk RNA taken from unsorted whole blood, pairing of alpha and beta chains was not possible. The full study reports these points: VDJdb matching was skewed toward anti-spike CD8 responses and likely underestimated virus-specific expansions by missing private and CD4 specificities.

A case-control design nested within a healthcare worker cohort in London, UK, was used, with weekly nasopharyngeal swab PCR tests and blood sampling performed. Healthcare workers were recruited during the week of the UK lockdown, between 23 and 31 March 2020, and followed weekly for up to about 15 weeks. This clonotype was found many times. This receptor's antigen is unknown. Base qualities are not provided; no much larger clone lies one nucleotide away. The library came from 5' RACE. Sequencing used a NextSeq 500. The TCR library protocol attached unique molecular identifiers to individual cDNA molecules to correct for sequencing error and PCR bias. Sequencing covered both TCR alpha and beta chains, and within each sample the abundances of alpha and beta sequences were tightly co-correlated. As for the original processing: Decombinator V4 was used to perform V gene, J gene and CDR3 annotation of TCR sequences. Expanded TCRs were defined as changing significantly between any two time points under a Poisson model with p below 0.0001. Abundances of TCRs were expressed as counts per million after normalisation to the total number of TCRs sequenced in each sample. A search of VDJdb, accessed on 1 November 2021, was run for TCRs annotated to CMV, EBV and SARS-CoV-2, with TCRs annotated for multiple antigens excluded. TCRdb reran the public reads through fastp at Q25 and MiXCR, keeping productive beta chains. Every distinct CDR3 protein forms one entry, paired with its most common genes and DNA. The V and J calls here are based on TCRdb, not the publication. The sample yields nearly 55,000 distinct CDR3 sequences; about 7.7% were counted once. In total, the top ten clones hold roughly a tenth of the sample.

The receptor comes from an adult who was a healthcare worker with PCR-confirmed SARS-CoV-2 infection or an uninfected control (not recorded which). The source was whole blood, collected at baseline.

The nucleotide sequence is TGCGCCAGCAGCCGGGACTCCGCGGGGGACACCGGGGAGCTGTTTTTT. Its amino acids are CASSRDSAGDTGELFF. Here the chain combines TRBV5-1 and TRBJ2-2; 7 middle bases align to TRBD2. The CDR3 has 16 amino acids, counting the end cysteine and phenylalanine. Only CDR3 DNA remains: 48 bases, in frame from the first base. Reading the germline V gene gives CDR1 SGHRS and CDR2 YFSETQ. Trimming accounts for 4 bases at V and 3 bases at J, while the number of junction bases matched to no gene is 9.